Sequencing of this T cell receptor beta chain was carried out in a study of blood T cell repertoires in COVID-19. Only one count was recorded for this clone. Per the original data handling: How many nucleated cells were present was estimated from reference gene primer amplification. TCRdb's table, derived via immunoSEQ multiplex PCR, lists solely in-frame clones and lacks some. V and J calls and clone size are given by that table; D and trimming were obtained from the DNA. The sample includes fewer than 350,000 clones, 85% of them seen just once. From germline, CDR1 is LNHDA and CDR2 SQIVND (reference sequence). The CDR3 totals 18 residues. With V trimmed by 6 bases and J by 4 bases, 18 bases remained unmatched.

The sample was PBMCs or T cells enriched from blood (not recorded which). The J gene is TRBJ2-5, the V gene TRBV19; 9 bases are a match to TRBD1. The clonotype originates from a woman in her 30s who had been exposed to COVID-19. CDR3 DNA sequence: TGTGCCAGTAGGGGGAGAGGTGGTACGGGACAGGGTTTAGAGACCCAGTACTTC. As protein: CASRGRGGTGQGLETQYF. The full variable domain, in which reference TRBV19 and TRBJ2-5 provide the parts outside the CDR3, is DGGITQSPKYLFRKEGQNVTLSCEQNLNHDAMYWYRQDPGQGLRLIYYSQIVNDFQKGDIAEGYSVSREKKESFPLTVTSAQKNPTAFYLCASRGRGGTGQGLETQYFGPGTRLLVL.